The 22 T cell receptor beta chains given below trace back to one sample, sequenced in a study of blood T cell repertoires in COVID-19. Clones were read by immunoSEQ multiplex PCR, and TCRdb kept only the in-frame ones, dropping some. The repertoire holds more than 85,000 clones, with about 81% as singletons. Material for sequencing was peripheral blood. These receptors were collected from a man of 80 years or more with acute or convalescent COVID-19.

This clone has just a few counts. The J gene is TRBJ2-7, the V gene TRBV7-2; TRBD1 matches 8 bases. The CDR3 spans 13 residues. V shed 2 bases, J shed 4 bases, and the junction held 1 base outside the gene matches. The germline V gene encodes CDR1 SGHTA and CDR2 FQGNSA. The CDR3 DNA reads TGTGCCAGCAGCTTAAACAGGGGGTACGAGCAGTACTTC. Amino acids: CASSLNRGYEQYF.

The rearrangement links TRBV10-1 to TRBJ2-5, with D tentatively TRBD1 (7 bases). The CDR3 extends over 15 amino acids. Germline loops: CDR1 WNHNN, CDR2 SYGVQD (reference sequence). V lost 5 bases and J lost 1, with 14 bases in between. CDR3 loop: CASSRRQGGQETQYF. The CDR3 bases are TGCGCCAGCAGTCGAAGACAGGGAGGCCAAGAGACCCAGTACTTC.

The chain has TRBV13 and TRBJ2-7; possible D gene TRBD1, 6 bases. Germline CDR1 and CDR2: PRHDT and FYEKMQ (reference sequence). Trimming took 5 bases from V and 0 from J, leaving 11 bases between them. The CDR3 runs 14 residues. The CDR3 loop reads CASSHGQPSYEQYF. The CDR3 DNA reads as TGTGCCAGCAGCCACGGACAGCCCTCCTACGAGCAGTACTTC.

The V gene is TRBV27, the J gene TRBJ2-2, with no clear D. Germline V gene lookup returns CDR1 MNHEY and CDR2 SMNVEV (reference sequence). CDR3 length equals 13 residues. With 6 bases removed from V and 4 bases from J, the gap between germline ends came to 9 bases. The CDR3 DNA is TGTGCCAGCAGCTTCTTTCGCACCGGGGAGCTGTTTTTT. Its translation: CASSFFRTGELFF.

The chain recombines TRBV28 with TRBJ1-3, with 8 bases identical to TRBD1. In germline, CDR1 is MDHEN, CDR2 SYDVKM. The CDR3 totals 14 residues. V trimming: 5 bases; J trimming: 2 bases; junction bases outside the gene matches: 2. Here the CDR3 reads CASSKDRAGNTIYF. CDR3 in DNA: TGTGCCAGCAGTAAGGACAGGGCTGGAAACACCATATATTTT. Full variable domain (missing parts from reference TRBV28 and TRBJ1-3): DVKVTQSSRYLVKRTGEKVFLECVQDMDHENMFWYRQDPGLGLRLIYFSYDVKMKEKGDIPEGYSVSREKKERFSLILESASTNQTSMYLCASSKDRAGNTIYFGEGSWLTVV.

This chain links TRBV19 with TRBJ2-5, with 12 bases fitting TRBD2. There are 15 residues in the CDR3. Trimming cost V 5 bases and J 6 bases; bases outside gene matches: 7. CDR1 is LNHDA, CDR2 SQIVND, per germline (reference sequence). This chain's CDR3 is CASSSSGGARKTQYF. The CDR3 nucleotides are TGTGCCAGTAGTTCTAGCGGGGGGGCCAGAAAGACCCAGTACTTC.

This clone was found once. This rearrangement joins TRBV6-6 to TRBJ1-1; a possible D gene is TRBD1 (6 bases). There are 14 residues in the CDR3. The V end lost 6 bases, the J end lost 1 base, and 12 bases lay between the germline ends. CDR1 is MNHNY, CDR2 SVGAGI, per germline (reference sequence). The CDR3 DNA is TGTGCCAGCAGAGGCCAGACAGGGAACACTGAAGCTTTCTTT. It codes for CASRGQTGNTEAFF.

The gene calls are TRBV10-3 and TRBJ1-1; D is unresolved. The germline V gene encodes CDR1 ENHRY and CDR2 SYGVKD. V was pared by 0 bases and J by 5 bases, with 7 bases between. The CDR3 is 13 residues long. The CDR3 DNA reads as TGTGCCATCAGTGAGTCGGCGGTTACTGAAGCTTTCTTT. This gives the protein CAISESAVTEAFF.

V usage is TRBV6-5 and J usage is TRBJ2-3; the match to TRBD2 covers 9 bases. The ends lost 2 bases at V and 2 bases at J; junction bases unmatched: 5. Germline CDR1 MNHEY, CDR2 SVGAGI. CDR3 length: 16 amino acids. The CDR3: CASSYTGLALTDTQYF. The CDR3, as DNA: TGTGCCAGCAGTTACACCGGACTAGCGCTCACAGATACGCAGTATTTT.

This clone was detected only once. V usage is TRBV6-5 and J usage is TRBJ2-7; tentatively, D is TRBD1 (6 bases). The V end was cut by 6 bases, the J end by 8 bases, with 11 bases between. The germline V gene has CDR1 MNHEY and CDR2 SVGAGI. This CDR3 comprises 11 residues. CDR3 sequence: CASRNRDQQYF. CDR3 nucleotide sequence: TGTGCCAGCAGGAACAGGGACCAGCAGTACTTC.

This clone was recorded once. The V gene is TRBV11-2, the J gene TRBJ1-1; TRBD1 matches at 7 bases. The CDR3 runs 15 residues. The germline gives CDR1 SGHAT, CDR2 FQNNGV. V trimming: 3 bases; J trimming: 1 base; junction bases outside the gene matches: 5. The CDR3 DNA is TGTGCCAGCAGCTTGGTTAGGGGGCCGAACACTGAAGCTTTCTTT. Amino acids: CASSLVRGPNTEAFF. The full variable domain, completed using reference TRBV11-2 and TRBJ1-1, is EAGVAQSPRYKIIEKRQSVAFWCNPISGHATLYWYQQILGQGPKLLIQFQNNGVVDDSQLPKDRFSAERLKGVDSTLKIQPAKLEDSAVYLCASSLVRGPNTEAFFGQGTRLTVV.

The V and J genes are TRBV6-1 and TRBJ1-4; the D is unclear. Germline V lookup: CDR1 MNHNS, CDR2 SASEGT. Trimming left V 7 bases short and J 4 bases short, with 13 bases between. This CDR3 comprises 14 residues. The CDR3 protein is CASTKEVFNEKLFF. The CDR3 nucleotides are TGTGCCAGCACCAAGGAGGTCTTTAATGAAAAACTGTTTTTT.

This clone was counted once. The chain has TRBV7-6 and TRBJ2-6; D is possibly TRBD1 (5 bases). The V gene lost 5 bases and the J gene lost 4 bases, with 12 bases spanning the gap. Germline loops: CDR1 SGHVS, CDR2 FNYEAQ. CDR3 length: 15 amino acids. CDR3 in amino acids: CASSPRVSGANVLTF. The DNA for the CDR3 is TGTGCCAGCAGCCCCAGGGTATCCGGGGCCAACGTCCTGACTTTC.

The chain carries TRBV7-2 and TRBJ1-4; tentative D call: TRBD1 (6 bases). Per germline, CDR1 SGHTA and CDR2 FQGNSA. Between the trimmed V and J ends, which lost 4 bases and 3 bases, there was a span of 18 bases. This CDR3 comprises 17 residues. The CDR3 bases are TGTGCCAGCAGCTCGGGGGCTCCCGGGGGGTCTAATGAAAAACTGTTTTTT. It is translated as CASSSGAPGGSNEKLFF. The whole variable domain, remainder taken from reference TRBV7-2 and TRBJ1-4, is GAGVSQSPSNKVTEKGKDVELRCDPISGHTALYWYRQSLGQGLEFLIYFQGNSAPDKSGLPSDRFSAERTGGSVSTLTIQRTQQEDSAVYLCASSSGAPGGSNEKLFFGSGTQLSVL.

The chain is built from TRBV18 and TRBJ1-5, with TRBD1 matching 9 bases. The length of the CDR3 is 15 residues. Looked up from germline, CDR1 is KGHSH and CDR2 is LQKENI. The ends lost 3 bases at V and 1 base at J; junction bases unmatched: 1. In DNA form, the CDR3 reads TGTGCCAGCTCACCCGGACAGGGGAGCAATCAGCCCCAGCATTTT. It specifies CASSPGQGSNQPQHF. The whole variable domain, remainder taken from reference TRBV18 and TRBJ1-5, is NAGVMQNPRHLVRRRGQEARLRCSPMKGHSHVYWYRQLPEEGLKFMVYLQKENIIDESGMPKERFSAEFPKEGPSILRIQQVVRGDSAAYFCASSPGQGSNQPQHFGDGTRLSIL.

The genes are TRBV7-2 and TRBJ2-2; D is unresolved. The CDR3 length is 14 residues. Germline V lookup: CDR1 SGHTA, CDR2 FQGNSA. The germline V and J ends were trimmed by 3 bases and 6 bases, with 11 bases remaining between them. The CDR3 reads CASSFNNLAGELFF. The CDR3, as DNA: TGTGCCAGCAGCTTTAACAATTTGGCCGGGGAGCTGTTTTTT. The whole variable domain, remainder taken from reference TRBV7-2 and TRBJ2-2, is GAGVSQSPSNKVTEKGKDVELRCDPISGHTALYWYRQSLGQGLEFLIYFQGNSAPDKSGLPSDRFSAERTGGSVSTLTIQRTQQEDSAVYLCASSFNNLAGELFFGEGSRLTVL.

The rearrangement links TRBV12-5 to TRBJ2-7, with no clear D. Germline V gene sequence: CDR1 LGHNT, CDR2 FRNRAP. The CDR3 is 12 amino acids. V was pared by 8 bases and J by 3 bases, with 11 bases between. The CDR3 is CASSASGYEQYF. The DNA for the CDR3 is TGTGCTAGTTCGGCCTCGGGCTACGAGCAGTACTTC.

This clone has only one observation. The V call is TRBV6-5, the J call TRBJ1-1; no firm D call. CDR3 length: 14 amino acids. The germline gives CDR1 MNHEY, CDR2 SVGAGI. Trimming took 4 bases from V and 0 from J, leaving 9 bases between them. The CDR3 DNA is TGTGCCAGCAGTTCGACACCCTTGAACACTGAAGCTTTCTTT. Protein product: CASSSTPLNTEAFF.

This chain joins TRBV29-1 and TRBJ1-3; 7 nucleotides match TRBD1. Germline CDR1 and CDR2: SQVTM and ANQGSEA. Trimming cost V 7 bases and J 7 bases; bases outside gene matches: 7. The CDR3 is 12 amino acids. CDR3 in amino acids: CSGTGAANTIYF. Here the CDR3 DNA reads TGCAGCGGAACAGGGGCCGCGAACACCATATATTTT.

The chain couples TRBV6-5 to TRBJ2-5; possible D gene TRBD2, 5 bases. The CDR3 is 11 residues long. V was pared by 5 bases and J by 5 bases, with 6 bases between. From germline, CDR1 is MNHEY and CDR2 SVGAGI. The CDR3 loop reads CASSRRETQYF. Here the CDR3 DNA reads TGTGCCAGCAGTCGGAGGGAGACCCAGTACTTC.

The chain combines TRBV7-7 with TRBJ2-2; D remains unclear. In germline, CDR1 is SSHAT, CDR2 FNYEAQ (reference sequence). The CDR3 is 14 amino acids. V was trimmed by 1 base and J by 1 base, leaving 4 bases between them. As DNA, the CDR3 is TGTGCCAGCAGCTTAGGTCAGAACACCGGGGAGCTGTTTTTT. It encodes CASSLGQNTGELFF.

The chain is built from TRBV6-5 and TRBJ1-3; TRBD1 might be the D (5 bases). Germline values: CDR1 MNHEY, CDR2 SVGAGI. CDR3 size: 15 residues. Trimming took 4 bases from V and 7 from J, leaving 17 bases between them. This chain's CDR3 is CASSSRAGSWNTIYF. The CDR3 DNA follows: TGTGCCAGCAGTTCTCGGGCAGGGTCCTGGAACACCATATATTTT.